The sample holds one count of the clone carrying this TCR beta chain. The antigen is not known. TCRdb reprocessed the reads via MiXCR and lists one record per CDR3 protein. Of 300,000 to 400,000 distinct CDR3 sequences listed, roughly 25% were seen once; the top ten hold 10% to 15%. Germline V lookup: CDR1 ENHRY, CDR2 SYGVKD. The junction had 2 bases not matched to a gene; V was cut back by 3 bases and J by 1 base. This CDR3 is 16 amino acids long. The data were obtained in a study of T cell repertoires in cytomegalovirus infection. Across the whole study: Researchers turned to recently identified HLA-C-restricted CMV epitopes as well as well-studied HLA-B-restricted ones. Public signatures in TCR beta pointed to CMV infection and matching HLA type. Whole-study results and caveats: Ex vivo, HLA-C-restricted CMV-specific TCR beta clonotypes prevailed over the rest of the response. Cumulative public TCR beta family frequency identified CMV carriers with the relevant HLA.

This TCR derives from a human donor in good health (CMV status not recorded). Some clones in this sample may be carry-over from other donors' samples. The chain is built from TRBV10-3 and TRBJ2-3; 12 bases align to TRBD2. The sample in question was cultured PBMCs, obtained from culture after CMV antigen stimulation. The CDR3 nucleotides read TGTGCCATCAGTGAACTAGCGGGAGGTGGCACAGATACGCAGTATTTT. It yields the protein CAISELAGGGTDTQYF.